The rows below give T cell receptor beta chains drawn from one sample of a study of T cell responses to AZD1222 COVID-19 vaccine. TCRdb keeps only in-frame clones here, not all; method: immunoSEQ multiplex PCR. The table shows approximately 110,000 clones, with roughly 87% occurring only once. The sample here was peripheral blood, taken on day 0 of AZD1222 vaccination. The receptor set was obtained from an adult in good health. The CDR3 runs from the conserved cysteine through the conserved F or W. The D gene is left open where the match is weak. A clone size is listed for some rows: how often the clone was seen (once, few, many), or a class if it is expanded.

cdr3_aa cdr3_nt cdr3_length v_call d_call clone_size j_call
CASKFTDNSPLHF TGTGCCAGCAAGTTCACCGATAATTCACCCCTCCACTTT 13 TRBV27 . . TRBJ1-6
CASSPLGSGRAYEQYF TGTGCCAGCAGCCCCCTGGGCAGCGGGCGGGCCTACGAGCAGTACTTC 16 TRBV3-1/TRBV3-2 . once TRBJ2-7
CASGGTSVISYNEQFF TGTGCCAGCGGGGGGACTAGCGTTATTTCCTACAATGAGCAGTTCTTC 16 TRBV2 TRBD2 . TRBJ2-1
CASLRSYNEQFF TGTGCCAGCTTGAGGTCCTACAATGAGCAGTTCTTC 12 TRBV6-6 . . TRBJ2-1
CASSLKSRTDQTGRGYTF TGTGCCAGCAGCTTAAAAAGCCGTACAGACCAGACAGGGAGAGGCTACACCTTC 18 TRBV7-8 TRBD1 . TRBJ1-2
CASSLAVDSGNTIYF TGTGCCAGCAGCCTAGCCGTAGACTCTGGAAACACCATATATTTT 15 TRBV11-2 . . TRBJ1-3
CASSLEGSDYGYTF TGCGCCAGCAGCTTGGAAGGGTCTGACTATGGCTACACCTTC 14 TRBV5-1 . . TRBJ1-2
CASSQGQDRGRETQYF TGTGCCAGCAGCCAAGGCCAGGACAGGGGGCGAGAGACCCAGTACTTC 16 TRBV3-1/TRBV3-2 TRBD1 . TRBJ2-5
CASSQTPGSREQTQYF TGCGCCAGCAGCCAAACCCCCGGGTCCAGGGAACAGACCCAGTACTTC 16 TRBV4-1 . . TRBJ2-5
CASRPSFSGNTIYF TGTGCCAGCAGACCTAGTTTCTCTGGAAACACCATATATTTT 14 TRBV7-2 . . TRBJ1-3
CASRPTSVYEQYF TGTGCCAGCAGACCGACTAGCGTATACGAGCAGTACTTC 13 TRBV27 TRBD2 . TRBJ2-7
CASSQVMAPMDSPLHF TGTGCCAGCAGCCAAGTAATGGCCCCGATGGATTCACCCCTCCACTTT 16 TRBV4-2 . . TRBJ1-6
CATSPRWDVRHEAFF TGTGCCACCAGCCCGCGTTGGGATGTTCGCCATGAAGCTTTCTTT 15 TRBV15 . . TRBJ1-1
CASSRRGAFYEQYF TGTGCCAGCAGCCGGAGGGGGGCCTTTTACGAGCAGTACTTC 14 TRBV27 . . TRBJ2-7
CAIRAGVAYNEQFF TGTGCCATCAGGGCAGGGGTGGCCTACAATGAGCAGTTCTTC 14 TRBV10-3 . . TRBJ2-1
CASSLAGHVNEKLFF TGTGCCAGCAGCTTGGCCGGACATGTTAATGAAAAACTGTTTTTT 15 TRBV7-2 . . TRBJ1-4
CASSARDRGNTEAFF TGCGCCAGCAGCGCCCGGGACAGGGGGAACACTGAAGCTTTCTTT 15 TRBV5-1 TRBD1 . TRBJ1-1
CASAPISTDTQYF TGTGCCAGCGCGCCCATCAGCACAGATACGCAGTATTTT 13 TRBV9 . . TRBJ2-3
CASSHSLKTGVGNYGYTF TGTGCCAGCAGCCACTCGCTTAAGACAGGGGTTGGTAACTATGGCTACACCTTC 18 TRBV3-1/TRBV3-2 TRBD1 . TRBJ1-2
CASSYSGAGGEQFF TGTGCCAGCAGTTATAGCGGGGCTGGTGGTGAGCAGTTCTTC 14 TRBV3-1/TRBV3-2 TRBD2 . TRBJ2-1
CASSPDRDRHEKLFF TGCGCCAGCAGCCCCGACCGGGACAGACATGAAAAACTGTTTTTT 15 TRBV4-1 TRBD1 . TRBJ1-4
CASGPERTAKAFF TGTGCTAGTGGTCCAGAACGGACAGCAAAAGCTTTCTTT 13 TRBV12-5 . . TRBJ1-1
CASSWTGRTEAFF TGTGCCAGCTCCTGGACAGGGAGGACTGAAGCTTTCTTT 13 TRBV7-2 TRBD1 few TRBJ1-1
CASSLYRGGGEDTQYF TGTGCCAGCAGCTTGTATCGCGGGGGGGGCGAAGATACGCAGTATTTT 16 TRBV5-4 TRBD2 once TRBJ2-3
CASSFWGGEQYF TGTGCCAGCAGCTTTTGGGGGGGCGAGCAGTACTTC 12 TRBV5-8 TRBD2 . TRBJ2-7
CASSRWHPPCKNTGELFF TGTGCCAGCAGCAGATGGCACCCCCCCTGCAAGAACACCGGGGAGCTGTTTTTT 18 TRBV21-1 . . TRBJ2-2
CASSYSWTGGNYGYTF TGTGCCAGCAGTTACTCGTGGACAGGGGGTAACTATGGCTACACCTTC 16 TRBV6-2/TRBV6-3 TRBD1 . TRBJ1-2
CASSEVGRGQGSPLHF TGTGCCAGCAGTGAAGTTGGCAGGGGGCAAGGTTCACCCCTCCACTTT 16 TRBV6-1 TRBD1 . TRBJ1-6
CASSLLAGRSYEQYF TGTGCCAGCAGTCTCCTAGCGGGCCGCTCCTACGAGCAGTACTTC 15 TRBV7-2 TRBD2 . TRBJ2-7
CASSLGGDTDTQYF TGTGCCAGCAGCCTCGGGGGGGACACAGATACGCAGTATTTT 14 TRBV4-2 TRBD2 . TRBJ2-3
CASSLVGGDTEAFF TGTGCCAGCAGTCTAGTGGGAGGGGACACTGAAGCTTTCTTT 14 TRBV2 . . TRBJ1-1
CASSRTGVNQPQHF TGTGCCAGCAGCCGTACAGGGGTCAATCAGCCCCAGCATTTT 14 TRBV5-6 TRBD1 . TRBJ1-5
CASSSTGVHGYTF TGCGCCAGCAGTTCCACAGGGGTCCATGGCTACACCTTC 13 TRBV4-1 TRBD1 . TRBJ1-2
CASSRTGGATGNQPQHF TGTGCCAGCAGTCGGACAGGGGGCGCGACCGGCAATCAGCCCCAGCATTTT 17 TRBV3-1/TRBV3-2 TRBD1 once TRBJ1-5
CASSTRLAGGGEQFF TGTGCCAGCAGCACCCGACTAGCGGGGGGGGGTGAGCAGTTCTTC 15 TRBV3-1/TRBV3-2 TRBD2 . TRBJ2-1
CASSPGTAGGYEQYF TGTGCCAGCTCACCGGGGACTGCGGGGGGGTACGAGCAGTACTTC 15 TRBV18 TRBD2 . TRBJ2-7
CASSQDPGRSTEAFF TGTGCCAGCAGCCAAGATCCAGGAAGGTCCACTGAAGCTTTCTTT 15 TRBV14 . few TRBJ1-1
CASTLSGAGGDEQFF TGCGCCAGCACGCTCTCAGGGGCAGGGGGCGATGAGCAGTTCTTC 15 TRBV4-1 TRBD1 once TRBJ2-1
CASREVSSYNEQFF TGTGCCAGTAGAGAGGTAAGCTCCTACAATGAGCAGTTCTTC 14 TRBV19 . . TRBJ2-1
CASTSLTGLGEKLFF TGTGCCAGCACCTCTTTGACAGGGTTGGGAGAAAAACTGTTTTTT 15 TRBV7-9 TRBD1 . TRBJ1-4
CASSLSVSTINTEAFF TGTGCCAGCAGCTTAAGCGTTAGCACGATAAACACTGAAGCTTTCTTT 16 TRBV7-9 . . TRBJ1-1
CASSYPGGRPLHF TGTGCCAGCAGCTACCCCGGAGGGAGACCCCTCCACTTT 13 TRBV28 . . TRBJ1-6
CASSPERSSYNEQFF TGTGCCAGCAGCCCTGAGCGGAGCTCCTACAATGAGCAGTTCTTC 15 TRBV2 . . TRBJ2-1
CASSSSTGLLTGELFF TGTGCCAGCAGCTCATCGACAGGGTTGCTCACCGGGGAGCTGTTTTTT 16 TRBV7-2 TRBD1 few TRBJ2-2
CASTHDRATEAFF TGTGCCAGCACCCATGACAGGGCGACTGAAGCTTTCTTT 13 TRBV6-4 TRBD1 . TRBJ1-1
CASSPVPPTNEKLFF TGTGCCAGCAGCCCAGTACCCCCAACTAATGAAAAACTGTTTTTT 15 TRBV7-9 . . TRBJ1-4
CASTTGGLSGSPLHF TGTGCCAGCACCACTGGGGGTCTTAGCGGTTCACCCCTCCACTTT 15 TRBV25-1 . . TRBJ1-6
CSATGRGETQYF TGCAGCGCTACAGGACGGGGAGAGACCCAGTACTTC 12 TRBV29-1 . . TRBJ2-5
CASRTGTASSYEQYF TGTGCCAGCAGAACCGGGACAGCATCTTCCTACGAGCAGTACTTC 15 TRBV5-8 TRBD1 . TRBJ2-7
CASSLMDGYGYTF TGTGCCAGCAGCTTAATGGACGGCTATGGCTACACCTTC 13 TRBV7-9 . . TRBJ1-2
CASKTPKSTDTQYF TGTGCCAGCAAAACCCCCAAAAGCACAGATACGCAGTATTTT 14 TRBV5-6 . . TRBJ2-3
CASSPEGRPIRRETQYF TGTGCCAGCAGCCCCGAAGGTCGTCCCATTAGGCGGGAGACCCAGTACTTC 17 TRBV7-8 . . TRBJ2-5
CASSSGQGLNTEAFF TGTGCCAGCAGCTCGGGACAGGGTTTGAACACTGAAGCTTTCTTT 15 TRBV6-6 TRBD1 . TRBJ1-1
CSVTPTSGAQETQYF TGCAGCGTTACACCGACTAGCGGGGCTCAAGAGACCCAGTACTTC 15 TRBV29-1 TRBD2 . TRBJ2-5
CASSLGNGDTQYF TGTGCCAGCAGCTTGGGAAACGGGGATACGCAGTATTTT 13 TRBV7-2 . . TRBJ2-3